Below, 23 T cell receptor beta chains from the same sample are listed, as sequenced in a study of blood T cell repertoires in COVID-19. Data came from immunoSEQ multiplex PCR; TCRdb stores just in-frame clones and leaves some out. This sample carries about 360,000 clones, 70% to 90% of them seen once, and the ten largest clones take about 2.1%. The specimen was PBMCs or T cells enriched from blood (not recorded which). The receptors originated from a middle-aged woman with acute COVID-19.

There are a few counts of this clone. This chain links TRBV18 with TRBJ1-6; unclear D gene. Trimming removed 3 bases at V and 7 bases at J, with 13 bases between. Germline lookup yields CDR1 KGHSH and CDR2 LQKENI. CDR3 length: 15 amino acids. The CDR3 region is CASSPFGAPNSPLHF. The CDR3 coding sequence is TGTGCCAGCTCACCTTTCGGAGCCCCCAATTCACCCCTCCACTTT. Full variable domain (remainder filled in from reference TRBV18 and TRBJ1-6): NAGVMQNPRHLVRRRGQEARLRCSPMKGHSHVYWYRQLPEEGLKFMVYLQKENIIDESGMPKERFSAEFPKEGPSILRIQQVVRGDSAAYFCASSPFGAPNSPLHFGNGTRLTVT.

CDR3 in amino acids: CSASDYRLAGGAIYNEQFF. Here the CDR3 DNA reads TGCAGTGCTAGTGACTATAGACTAGCGGGGGGGGCGATATACAATGAGCAGTTCTTC. The V and J genes are TRBV20-1 and TRBJ2-1; 14 bases fit TRBD2. After removal of 3 bases from V and 4 bases from J, the junction contained 14 bases not matched to a gene. CDR1 is DFQATT, CDR2 SNEGSKA, per germline (reference sequence). This CDR3 contains 19 residues.

The chain uses TRBV6-1 and TRBJ1-6, with D unresolved. Germline CDR1 MNHNS, CDR2 SASEGT. Trimming removed 2 bases from V and 8 bases from J, with 10 bases in between. The CDR3 covers 14 residues. The CDR3 nucleotides are TGTGCCAGCAGTGAATTTGTCAGTGATTCACCCCTCCACTTT. It yields the protein CASSEFVSDSPLHF.

V is TRBV5-1 and J is TRBJ1-4, with a tentative D call TRBD1 (6 bases). V lost 4 bases to trimming and J lost 4 bases, with 11 bases between them. Germline CDR1 is SGHRS and CDR2 is YFSETQ. This CDR3 is built from 14 residues. The DNA for the CDR3 is TGCGCCAGCAGCCCGGACAGCCGTAATGAAAAACTGTTTTTT. Residues: CASSPDSRNEKLFF.

This clone has a single count. The chain joins TRBV27 to TRBJ2-1, with TRBD2 matching over 7 bases. The CDR3 spans 15 residues. Germline V gives CDR1 MNHEY, CDR2 SMNVEV (reference sequence). Trimming at V came to 3 bases and at J to 9 bases, leaving 11 bases not matched to a gene. The CDR3 nucleotides read TGTGCCAGCAGTTTTCGGGGACTACCACATCGTGAGCAGTTCTTC. It specifies CASSFRGLPHREQFF.

This clone has a handful of counts. The chain carries TRBV7-9 and TRBJ1-4; 8 nucleotides match TRBD1. V lost 1 base, J lost 1 base, and 2 bases stayed unmatched. The germline gives CDR1 SEHNR, CDR2 FQNEAQ (reference sequence). The CDR3 sequence is 16 residues long. This chain's CDR3 is CASSLGGQGTNEKLFF. CDR3 bases: TGTGCCAGCAGCTTAGGAGGACAGGGAACTAATGAAAAACTGTTTTTT.

The chain couples TRBV7-9 to TRBJ2-3; perhaps TRBD1 as D (6 bases). Trimming removed 5 bases at V and 2 bases at J, with 11 bases between. CDR3 length: 14 amino acids. Germline-derived CDR1 and CDR2 are SEHNR and FQNEAQ (reference sequence). This chain's CDR3 is CASSTGTDTDTQYF. DNA of the CDR3: TGTGCCAGCAGCACAGGGACCGACACAGATACGCAGTATTTT. Full variable domain (rest looked up from reference TRBV7-9 and TRBJ2-3): DTGVSQNPRHKITKRGQNVTFRCDPISEHNRLYWYRQTLGQGPEFLTYFQNEAQLEKSRLLSDRFSAERPKGSFSTLEIQRTEQGDSAMYLCASSTGTDTDTQYFGPGTRLTVL.

The chain is built from TRBV18 and TRBJ2-2; the D gene is possibly TRBD2 (6 bases). The CDR3 extends over 14 amino acids. V was clipped by 5 bases and J by 5 bases, with 12 bases between them. Germline assignment: CDR1 KGHSH and CDR2 LQKENI. The DNA for the CDR3 is TGTGCCAGCTCAGCATATCGGGGGACCGGGGAGCTGTTTTTT. Protein: CASSAYRGTGELFF.

The V gene is TRBV11-2, the J gene TRBJ1-4; a possible D gene is TRBD1 (6 bases). CDR3 length: 15 amino acids. The ends were cut back, 3 bases at V and 8 bases at J, with 16 bases in the middle. CDR1 SGHAT and CDR2 FQNNGV come from the germline V gene. The CDR3 region has the DNA TGTGCCAGCAGCTTTGTATCAGGGGTTGGCGAAAAACTGTTTTTT. Translating gives CASSFVSGVGEKLFF.

This clone showed up just once. This sequence joins TRBV5-5 and TRBJ2-7, with D tentatively TRBD1 (6 bases). The CDR3 runs to 15 residues. Germline V gene lookup returns CDR1 SGHKS and CDR2 YYEKEE (reference sequence). Trimming stripped 4 bases from V and 2 bases from J, with 16 bases between. In nucleotides, the CDR3 is TGTGCCAGCAGCCTGCGACAGGAACAAACCTACGAGCAGTACTTC. It translates to CASSLRQEQTYEQYF.

The gene calls are TRBV9 and TRBJ1-6, with D unclear. Trimming cost V 3 bases and J 10 bases, with 26 bases left between them. The CDR3 runs to 18 residues. Germline CDR1 and CDR2: SGDLS and YYNGEE. The chain's CDR3 is CASSANSADIGLISPLHF. DNA for the CDR3: TGTGCCAGCAGCGCCAATTCAGCTGATATTGGGCTGATATCACCCCTCCACTTT.

This chain uses TRBV11-2 with TRBJ1-6, with 9 bases identical to TRBD1. Germline CDR1 SGHAT, CDR2 FQNNGV. This CDR3 is 13 amino acids long. V gave up 4 bases and J gave up 16 bases; unmatched junction bases: 8. The CDR3, as DNA: TGTGCCAGCAGCTCTCGGGACAGGGTACCGCTCCACTTT. This codes for CASSSRDRVPLHF.

This clone was found once. The chain carries TRBV18 and TRBJ2-7, with a possible D match to TRBD2 (5 bases). The CDR3 has 13 amino acids. V dropped 3 bases and J dropped 3 bases, with 9 bases sitting between them. Germline V CDR1 and CDR2: KGHSH, LQKENI. The CDR3 loop reads CASSPTGIYEQYF. The CDR3 DNA reads TGTGCCAGCTCACCTACGGGGATCTACGAGCAGTACTTC.

The rearrangement links TRBV2 to TRBJ1-1; D remains ambiguous. V was clipped by 7 bases and J by 0 bases, with 9 bases between them. Germline V gives CDR1 SNHLY, CDR2 FYNNEI. This CDR3 contains 13 residues. The CDR3 nucleotides are TGTGCCAGCACCTTAGATTTGAACACTGAAGCTTTCTTT. It is translated as CASTLDLNTEAFF.

The V call is TRBV30, the J call TRBJ2-7; D is undetermined. Trimming stripped 5 bases from V and 3 bases from J, with 8 bases between. This CDR3 is built from 11 residues. The germline gives CDR1 GTSNPN, CDR2 SVGIG (reference sequence). Here the CDR3 reads CAWGRFYEQYF. The CDR3, as DNA: TGTGCCTGGGGGCGCTTCTACGAGCAGTACTTC. The complete variable domain, with remaining parts taken from reference TRBV30 and TRBJ2-7, reads SQTIHQWPATLVQPVGSPLSLECTVEGTSNPNLYWYRQAAGRGLQLLFYSVGIGQISSEVPQNLSASRPQDRQFILSSKKLLLSDSGFYLCAWGRFYEQYFGPGTRLTVT.

V is TRBV7-9 and J is TRBJ2-3, with D possibly TRBD1 on 5 matching bases. The CDR3 loop spans 15 amino acids. Trimming took 6 bases from V and 0 from J, leaving 13 bases between them. Germline CDR1 is SEHNR and CDR2 is FQNEAQ (reference sequence). CDR3 amino acids: CASRNTGSSTDTQYF. As DNA, the CDR3 is TGTGCCAGCAGAAATACAGGTTCTAGCACAGATACGCAGTATTTT. Filled out from reference TRBV7-9 and TRBJ2-3, the complete variable domain reads DTGVSQNPRHKITKRGQNVTFRCDPISEHNRLYWYRQTLGQGPEFLTYFQNEAQLEKSRLLSDRFSAERPKGSFSTLEIQRTEQGDSAMYLCASRNTGSSTDTQYFGPGTRLTVL.

This clone was detected only once. The genes are TRBV6-5 and TRBJ2-7; no reliable D call. From germline, CDR1 is MNHEY and CDR2 SVGAGI. V was clipped by 7 bases and J by 6 bases, with 22 bases between them. This CDR3 comprises 15 residues. DNA for the CDR3: TGTGCCAGCACGTATGCGTTGACTCCTACTGGCGAGCAGTACTTC. Amino acid sequence: CASTYALTPTGEQYF.

V and J are TRBV3-1 (or the pseudogene TRBV3-2) and TRBJ1-2, with 7 bases identical to TRBD1. The germline V gene has CDR1 LGHDT and CDR2 YNNKEL (reference sequence). J was trimmed by 2 bases and V by 4 bases; bases with no gene match: 1. This CDR3 spans 13 amino acids. The CDR3 protein is CASSPQGNYGYTF. CDR3 sequence (DNA): TGTGCCAGCAGCCCACAGGGGAACTATGGCTACACCTTC.

This rearrangement joins TRBV10-3 to TRBJ1-1, with D possibly TRBD1 on 5 matching bases. Trimming left V 0 bases short and J 0 bases short, with 11 bases between. The CDR3 covers 16 residues. From germline, CDR1 is ENHRY and CDR2 SYGVKD. The CDR3 region is CAISESTEVLNTEAFF. The CDR3 DNA reads as TGTGCCATCAGTGAGTCGACAGAAGTCTTGAACACTGAAGCTTTCTTT.

The rearrangement links TRBV5-4 to TRBJ2-1; a weak D match, TRBD1 (6 bases). The CDR3 length is 16 residues. Trimming took off 4 bases at V and 3 bases at J, with 17 bases between the two ends. From germline, CDR1 is SGHNT and CDR2 YYREEE (reference sequence). CDR3 in DNA: TGTGCCAGCAGCCCGACAGGCAGGGCTAACTACAATGAGCAGTTCTTC. Encoded protein: CASSPTGRANYNEQFF.

The CDR3 nucleotides read TGTGCCATCAGTGGACAGGGATTAGGGGCAACTAATGAAAAACTGTTTTTT. Encoded protein: CAISGQGLGATNEKLFF. This sequence joins TRBV10-3 and TRBJ1-4; TRBD1 matches 7 bases. Trimming removed 4 bases from V and 0 bases from J; junction bases left unmatched: 8. This CDR3 region has 17 residues. Germline CDR1 reads ENHRY; CDR2 reads SYGVKD.

This chain joins TRBV12-3 or TRBV12-4 and TRBJ1-5; D is uncertain. The CDR3 covers 12 residues. With 5 bases removed from V and 9 bases from J, the gap between germline ends came to 11 bases. The CDR3 protein is CASSGDYPPQHF. The DNA of the CDR3 is TGTGCCAGCAGTGGAGACTACCCGCCCCAGCATTTT.

In this sample, this clone turned up many times. The genes are TRBV6-2 or TRBV6-3 and TRBJ2-7, with D possibly TRBD1 on 6 matching bases. Germline assignment: CDR1 MNHEY and CDR2 SVGEGT. The ends were cut back, 2 bases at V and 4 bases at J, with 9 bases in the middle. The CDR3 sequence is 13 residues long. The CDR3 nucleotides are TGTGCCAGCAGTTACGGGGGCGTATACGAGCAGTACTTC. Its protein is CASSYGGVYEQYF.